The following is a T cell receptor (beta chain) sequence with its context. Its antigen is unknown. No base quality information exists; no much larger clone differs at one position. The sample originates from a study of early T cells in non-severe SARS-CoV-2 infection (dated by TCRdb to the early 2020s). For context, the study as a whole: Because TCR sequencing was done on bulk RNA from unsorted whole blood, the alpha and beta chains could not be paired. Broader findings and caveats from the paper: Matching against VDJdb was skewed toward anti-spike CD8 responses, likely underestimated virus-specific expansions, and missed private and CD4 specificities.

To prepare the library, 5' RACE was applied. The sequencer listed for this sample is NextSeq 500. The TCR library protocol attached unique molecular identifiers to individual cDNA molecules to correct for sequencing error and PCR bias. Both TCR alpha and beta chains were sequenced, and tight co-correlation was observed between alpha and beta sequence abundances in each sample. The authors' pipeline ran thus. Decombinator V4 was used to annotate the V gene, J gene and CDR3 of the TCR sequences. Expanded TCRs were defined as changing significantly between any two time points under a Poisson model with p below 0.0001. Abundances of TCRs were expressed as counts per million after normalisation to the total number of TCRs sequenced in each sample. MAIT TCRs were defined by TRAV1-2 paired with TRAJ12, TRAJ20 or TRAJ33, and iNKT TCRs by TRAV10 paired with TRAJ18. VDJdb, accessed 1 November 2021, was searched for CMV, EBV and SARS-CoV-2 annotated TCRs, excluding TCRs annotated for multiple antigens. TCRdb's own reprocessing of the public reads used fastp at Q25 and MiXCR and kept productive beta chains. Rows are unified per CDR3 protein, each entry keeping the most common DNA and genes. The V and J calls shown here were made by TCRdb, not taken from the authors' results. For this sample there are 75,000 to 80,000 distinct CDR3 sequences; about 17% appear just once. The top ten hold approximately 2.6% of the sample.

V lost 5 bases and J lost 1 base, and the count of bases not matched to a germline gene is 11. CDR1 SGHVS and CDR2 FQNEAQ were looked up in the germline V gene. From its cysteine to its phenylalanine, the CDR3 spans 17 amino acids. The kept DNA is CDR3 alone, 51 bases in frame from the first base. Set within a cohort of healthcare workers in London, UK, this nested case-control study involved weekly PCR testing of nasopharyngeal swabs along with blood sampling. Healthcare workers were recruited between 23 and 31 March 2020, during the week of the UK lockdown, and were followed weekly for up to roughly 16 weeks.

The receptor chain draws on TRBV7-8 and TRBJ1-5; 7 bases in the junction line up with TRBD1. The receptor was isolated from an adult who was a healthcare worker with PCR-confirmed SARS-CoV-2 infection or an uninfected control (not recorded which). Sequencing was done on a sample of whole blood. The CDR3 protein: CASSPSRGFGSNQPQHF. The bases read TGTGCCAGCAGCCCCTCCAGGGGGTTCGGCAGCAATCAGCCCCAGCATTTT.